Each of the 11 T cell receptor beta chains below was sequenced from the same sample in a study of blood T cells in healthy people across ages. A J-beta primer mix and a sample-barcoded 5' primer were used in a second PCR of roughly 7 to 12 cycles. TCRdb independently ran MiXCR on the 5' RACE reads; one entry per CDR3 protein. The top ten clones hold 7% to 9% of a sample with about 1.7 million distinct CDR3 sequences, 28% of them seen once. The sample consisted of blood. Source of these receptors: a woman in her 30s in good health.

This clonotype was detected only a few times. The chain joins TRBV28 to TRBJ1-2, with 7 positions matching TRBD1. The germline V gene has CDR1 MDHEN and CDR2 SYDVKM. After removal of 6 bases from V and 8 bases from J, the junction contained 6 bases not matched to a gene. CDR3 length: 12 residues. The DNA for the CDR3 is TGTGCCAGCAGGCGCCACAGGGGCGGCTACACCTTC. Translating it yields CASRRHRGGYTF.

This sequence joins TRBV29-1 and TRBJ2-3, with D perhaps assigned TRBD1 or TRBD2 (6 bases each). This CDR3 has 15 amino acids. The V and J ends lost 3 bases and 2 bases respectively, with 15 bases between them. Germline V gene data show CDR1 as SQVTM and CDR2 as ANQGSEA. The CDR3 is CSVDKGGTITDTQYF. In DNA form, the CDR3 reads TGCAGCGTTGATAAAGGGGGGACGATCACAGATACGCAGTATTTT.

At least ten counts were recorded for this clonotype. The gene calls are TRBV7-9 and TRBJ2-7, with 9 bases aligning to TRBD1. The length of the CDR3 is 16 residues. The V segment lost 4 bases and the J segment 4 bases; nucleotides outside the gene matches: 11. Germline values: CDR1 SEHNR, CDR2 FQNEAQ (reference sequence). The CDR3 spells CASSSTWDRVSYEQYF. Written as DNA, the CDR3 is TGTGCCAGCAGCTCAACCTGGGACAGGGTCTCTTACGAGCAGTACTTC.

The chain carries TRBV20-1 and TRBJ2-1; D not certain. The better agreement between TRBJ2-7 and the DNA end casts doubt on the J call. Per the germline V gene, CDR1 is DFQATT and CDR2 is SNEGSKA (reference sequence). There are 15 residues in the CDR3. CDR3 loop: CSARDLRAALYEQYF. As DNA, the CDR3 is TGCAGTGCTAGAGATCTTAGAGCTGCCCTGTACGAGCAGTACTTC.

The V call is TRBV28, the J call TRBJ2-7; the match to TRBD1 covers 7 bases. This CDR3 has 15 residues. After removal of 3 bases from V and 2 bases from J, the junction contained 7 bases not matched to a gene. Germline loops: CDR1 MDHEN, CDR2 SYDVKM. The CDR3, as DNA: TGTGCCAGCAGTTTGGAGGTCCAGGGGGCCTACGAGCAGTACTTC. It translates to CASSLEVQGAYEQYF.

This clonotype was found a few times. A much larger clone is a single base away; this may be a read error. This chain uses TRBV4-1 with TRBJ2-5; no firm D call. With the DNA end fitting TRBJ2-1 better, the J assignment may be wrong. The CDR3 runs 14 residues. Germline values: CDR1 MGHRA, CDR2 YSYEKL. CDR3 amino acids: CASSPTSAQETQFF. For the CDR3, the DNA is TGCGCCAGCAGCCCCACATCGGCTCAAGAGACCCAGTTCTTC.

The chain joins TRBV5-1 to TRBJ2-1, with 7 bases that match TRBD2. Germline V lookup: CDR1 SGHRS, CDR2 YFSETQ. This CDR3 spans 14 amino acids. V dropped 2 bases and J dropped 7; count of bases not matched to a gene: 6. The CDR3 sequence: CASSFLAESNEQFF. CDR3 DNA sequence: TGCGCCAGCAGCTTTCTAGCGGAGAGTAATGAGCAGTTCTTC.

This chain links TRBV5-5 with TRBJ1-2; unclear D gene. Trimming removed 5 bases from V and 0 bases from J, with 14 bases in between. The CDR3 covers 15 residues. Germline CDR1 is SGHKS and CDR2 is YYEKEE (reference sequence). The CDR3 sequence: CASRPASVANYGYTF. The CDR3 nucleotides are TGTGCCAGCAGACCCGCATCCGTAGCTAACTATGGCTACACCTTC.

Concerning this clonotype itself: Mismatch with germline at one junction end may stem from a read error. The chain is built from TRBV6-2 or TRBV6-3 and TRBJ2-1, with 10 bases matching TRBD2. Germline CDR1 and CDR2: MNHEY and SVGEGT. The CDR3 has 16 residues. For the CDR3, the DNA is TGTGCCGGCAGACGTACCGGAACTAGCGGGAAAGGGGAGCAGTTCTTC. This gives the protein CAGRRTGTSGKGEQFF.

Regarding this clonotype: One base away lies a much larger clone, so this may be a sequencing read error. The chain employs TRBV29-1 and TRBJ2-3; D assignment may be TRBD1 or TRBD2 (5 bases each). Germline values: CDR1 SQVTM, CDR2 ANQGSEA. The CDR3 is 13 residues long. The chain's CDR3 is CSVEEEVQGRENF. The CDR3 DNA follows: TGCAGCGTTGAAGAGGAAGTGCAGGGAAGGGAGAATTTT.

This clonotype has more than one count but fewer than ten. The chain recombines TRBV12-3 or TRBV12-4 with TRBJ2-7; D is possibly TRBD1 or TRBD2 (6 bases each). This CDR3 has 13 amino acids. The germline V and J ends were trimmed by 5 bases and 7 bases, with 15 bases remaining between them. DNA for the CDR3: TGTGCCAGCAGTCCCGGGGGCGATTTTGAGCAGTACTTC. This translates into CASSPGGDFEQYF.